The sequence of this T cell receptor beta chain was determined in a study of regulatory T cells in long-lasting Graves disease. Building the TCR beta libraries relied on iRepertoire HTBI primers, and CDR3 regions underwent Arm-PCR. One entry per CDR3 protein results from TCRdb running MiXCR on the multiplex PCR reads. Of around 240,000 distinct CDR3 sequences in the sample, around 18% were seen once. Time point indicated: newly diagnosed GD, antithyroid drugs for less than 3 months. Preparation of the TCR library used RNA extracted from PBMCs. This clonotype has a count of ten or more. V was pared by 1 base and J by 1 base, with 8 bases between. The CDR3 spans 14 residues. The V gene's germline CDR1 is SGHKS and CDR2 YYEKEE (reference sequence). These sequences were also reported in another study, on T cells in Graves' hyperthyroidism and ophthalmopathy. As that report states: Primed by the HTBI set, a first-round RT-PCR was run on the TCR CDR3.

The TCR originated in a woman aged 25 to 39 with Graves disease. The chain is built from TRBV5-5 and TRBJ1-1; D call uncertain. Sequencing was performed on peripheral blood mononuclear cells (PBMCs), taken at new diagnosis, from a patient treated with antithyroid drugs. Here the CDR3 reads CASSLRTGNTEAFF. The CDR3 nucleotides are TGTGCCAGCAGCTTGAGGACTGGGAACACTGAAGCTTTCTTT.